This T cell receptor (beta chain) was sequenced during a study of T-cell reconstitution after alpha-beta-depleted transplantation in children. General observations from the study: The main origin of T-cell counts and diversity one year after transplant was newly produced T cells. The origin of alpha-beta T cells about two months after transplant was reportedly several hundred expanded graft clones.

There are many counts of this clonotype. Its antigen is unknown. The CDR3 is 14 amino acids. Trimming removed 3 bases at V and 6 bases at J, with 15 bases between. A library of TCRbeta sequences, prepared with unique molecular identifiers, was generated. TCRdb reanalysed the PCR reads using MiXCR and keeps one entry per CDR3 protein. The profile covers 900,000 or so distinct CDR3 sequences, with about 16% appearing a single time and approximately 4.5% taken by the ten largest. V gene TRBV12-3 or TRBV12-4 combines with J gene TRBJ2-7; D is possibly TRBD2 (6 bases). Material: PBMCs, mostly from graft donor cells, obtained 360 days after TCRalphabeta/CD19-depleted stem cell transplant. The receptor was isolated from a male patient aged 5 to 17 who had a stem cell transplant for acute lymphoblastic leukemia, so the T cells may come from the graft donor. The DNA for the CDR3 is TGTGCCAGCAGTTTCTGGGGGGATCTGGGCGAGCAGTACTTC. It yields the protein CASSFWGDLGEQYF.